A selection of T cell receptor beta chains follows, all from one sample in a study of CD8+CD57+ T cells in acquired aplastic anemia. TCRdb re-derived calls from the reads in MiXCR, one entry per CDR3 protein. Among over 150,000 distinct CDR3 sequences listed, less than 65% were seen once. Sequences were obtained from sorted CD4+, CD8+, or CD8+CD57+ T cells (not recorded which) from PBMCs. The receptors shown here come from a human donor with aplastic anemia. The CDR3 runs from the conserved cysteine through the conserved F or W. Fields, in order: J gene, clone size, V gene, D gene, CDR3 protein, CDR3 DNA. D genes are given only for firm matches. Rows may omit the clone size; those that give it use once, few, many or a size class.

TRBJ1-6 | many | TRBV19 | TRBD1 | CASTSGPGQENSPLHF | TGTGCCAGTACAAGTGGTCCGGGACAGGAAAATTCACCCCTCCACTTT
TRBJ2-1 | many | TRBV4-1 | NA | CASSQEGRSNEQFF | TGCGCCAGCAGCCAAGAGGGCAGGAGCAATGAGCAGTTCTTC
TRBJ2-5 | NA | TRBV25-1 | NA | CASSVRETQYF | TGTGCCAGCAGTGTACGGGAGACCCAGTACTTC
TRBJ1-4 | once | TRBV7-9 | NA | CASSGRTSTNEKLFF | TGTGCCAGCAGCGGACGGACATCAACTAATGAAAAACTGTTTTTT
TRBJ2-2 | NA | TRBV24-1 | NA | CATQGTSNTGELFF | TGTGCCACCCAGGGGACAAGTAACACCGGGGAGCTGTTTTTT
TRBJ1-5 | NA | TRBV9 | NA | CASSPGKNQPQHF | TGTGCCAGCAGCCCCGGAAAAAATCAGCCCCAGCATTTT
TRBJ1-1 | many | TRBV6-5 | TRBD1 | CASSYSTGRLGNTEAFF | TGTGCCAGCAGTTACTCGACAGGGCGATTAGGGAACACTGAAGCTTTCTTT
TRBJ1-2 | NA | TRBV14 | TRBD1 | CASSPRDRVAYGYTF | TGTGCCAGCAGCCCGCGGGACAGGGTAGCCTATGGCTACACCTTC
TRBJ2-7 | NA | TRBV29-1 | NA | CSGKANSYEQYF | TGCAGCGGGAAGGCTAACTCCTACGAGCAGTACTTC
TRBJ2-7 | NA | TRBV9 | TRBD2 | CASSLGLGVYEQYF | TGTGCCAGCAGCTTAGGACTAGGTGTCTACGAGCAGTACTTC
TRBJ2-7 | few | TRBV29-1 | NA | CSVASEAQYF | TGCAGCGTTGCCAGCGAGGCGCAGTACTTC
TRBJ2-5 | NA | TRBV19 | TRBD1 | CASTTTGGETQYF | TGTGCCAGTACCACGACAGGGGGAGAGACCCAGTACTTC
TRBJ2-6 | many | TRBV7-9 | TRBD2 | CASSLGGGFTSGANVLTF | TGTGCCAGCAGCTTAGGCGGGGGGTTTACCTCTGGGGCCAACGTCCTGACTTTC
TRBJ1-2 | NA | TRBV5-6 | NA | CASSGRPYGYTF | TGTGCCAGCAGCGGACGGCCCTATGGCTACACCTTC
TRBJ1-1 | medium-sized | TRBV4-2 | NA | CASSQVGWVTEAFF | TGTGCCAGCAGCCAAGTAGGATGGGTCACTGAAGCTTTCTTT
TRBJ1-2 | NA | TRBV7-9 | TRBD1 | CASSSTGRFYTF | TGTGCCAGCAGCTCGACAGGGAGGTTCTACACCTTC
TRBJ1-2 | NA | TRBV24-1 | NA | CATSDSKKGTNYGYTF | TGTGCCACCAGTGATTCCAAGAAGGGGACCAACTATGGCTACACCTTC
TRBJ1-1 | NA | TRBV25-1 | NA | CASSAPVGQGNTEAFF | TGTGCCAGCAGCGCCCCTGTAGGGCAAGGGAACACTGAAGCTTTCTTT
TRBJ2-7 | NA | TRBV7-3 | NA | CASSQDPRRSISYEQYF | TGTGCCAGCAGCCAAGATCCGAGACGGTCGATCTCCTACGAGCAGTACTTC
TRBJ1-2 | NA | TRBV10-3 | NA | CASDGTNYGYTF | TGTGCCTCGGACGGGACCAACTATGGCTACACCTTC
TRBJ2-7 | few | TRBV20-1 | TRBD1 | CSARSGQGVYEQYF | TGCAGTGCTAGATCGGGACAGGGGGTCTACGAGCAGTACTTC
TRBJ2-3 | few | TRBV12-3/TRBV12-4 | NA | CASSLGGRSTDTQYF | TGTGCCAGCAGTTTAGGGGGCAGAAGCACAGATACGCAGTATTTT
TRBJ1-2 | NA | TRBV6-6 | NA | CASTSGAVTYGYTF | TGTGCCAGCACCTCCGGGGCTGTGACCTATGGCTACACCTTC
TRBJ2-1 | NA | TRBV9 | TRBD2 | CASSVVAGAHEQFF | TGTGCCAGCAGCGTAGTTGCGGGAGCTCATGAGCAGTTCTTC
TRBJ2-1 | NA | TRBV7-8 | TRBD1 | CASSFLPGQGSYNEQFF | TGTGCCAGCAGCTTCTTACCGGGACAGGGGAGCTACAATGAGCAGTTCTTC
TRBJ2-7 | NA | TRBV25-1 | NA | CASRLGLTYEQYF | TGTGCCAGCAGACTGGGCCTTACCTACGAGCAGTACTTC
TRBJ1-6 | NA | TRBV7-9 | NA | CASSLEGWSPLHF | TGTGCCAGCAGCTTGGAAGGGTGGTCACCCCTCCACTTT
TRBJ2-7 | NA | TRBV19 | NA | CASSNRPGEDEQYF | TGTGCCAGTAGTAATCGACCAGGGGAAGACGAGCAGTACTTC
TRBJ2-4 | NA | TRBV7-8 | NA | CASSPLTGPSAKNIQYF | TGTGCCAGCAGCCCCTTGACAGGTCCGTCGGCCAAAAACATTCAGTACTTC
TRBJ2-7 | NA | TRBV9 | TRBD2 | CASSQGGLAWQYF | TGTGCCAGCAGCCAGGGAGGACTAGCGTGGCAGTACTTC
TRBJ1-2 | NA | TRBV6-5 | TRBD1 | CASSLDRGSGGYTF | TGTGCCAGCAGTTTGGACAGGGGCTCTGGTGGCTACACCTTC
TRBJ2-1 | NA | TRBV20-1 | TRBD1 | CSANRGDYNEQFF | TGCAGTGCCAACAGGGGTGACTACAATGAGCAGTTCTTC
TRBJ2-5 | NA | TRBV5-1 | TRBD1 | CASSLGGQTPAQYF | TGCGCCAGCAGCTTGGGGGGACAGACCCCTGCCCAGTACTTC
TRBJ2-7 | many | TRBV10-1 | TRBD1 | CASTRTGGEQYF | TGCGCCAGCACTAGGACAGGGGGCGAGCAGTACTTC
TRBJ2-5 | NA | TRBV5-1 | NA | CASSVQETQYF | TGTGCCAGCAGCGTCCAAGAGACCCAGTACTTC
TRBJ1-2 | many | TRBV19 | TRBD1 | CASTSGGRGYTF | TGTGCCAGTACCTCAGGGGGCCGGGGCTACACCTTC
TRBJ1-2 | once | TRBV12-3/TRBV12-4 | TRBD1 | CASTWDRDGYTF | TGTGCCAGCACTTGGGACAGGGATGGCTACACCTTC
TRBJ2-3 | NA | TRBV7-8 | NA | CASSLAQGGDTQYF | TGTGCCAGCAGCTTAGCGCAGGGTGGAGATACGCAGTATTTT
TRBJ2-3 | NA | TRBV9 | NA | CASSVSRNTDTQYF | TGTGCCAGCAGCGTAAGCAGGAACACAGATACGCAGTATTTT
TRBJ2-1 | NA | TRBV14 | NA | CASSRVPGNEQFF | TGTGCCAGCAGCAGGGTACCCGGGAATGAGCAGTTCTTC
TRBJ1-4 | NA | TRBV7-9 | TRBD1 | CASSLGQGASEKLFF | TGTGCCAGCAGCTTAGGGCAGGGGGCAAGTGAAAAACTGTTTTTT
TRBJ2-5 | many | TRBV19 | TRBD2 | CASSIGREIETQYF | TGTGCCAGTAGTATAGGGCGGGAGATAGAGACCCAGTACTTC
TRBJ1-6 | many | TRBV2 | TRBD1 | CASRADRGNSPLHF | TGTGCCAGCAGGGCTGACAGGGGGAATTCACCCCTCCACTTT
TRBJ2-1 | NA | TRBV7-2 | TRBD2 | CASSPPLAGGEGAEQFF | TGTGCCAGCAGCCCCCCTCTAGCGGGAGGCGAGGGGGCTGAGCAGTTCTTC
TRBJ2-7 | few | TRBV14 | TRBD2 | CASSHYIAGGIYEQYF | TGTGCCAGCAGCCATTACATAGCGGGGGGAATCTACGAGCAGTACTTC
TRBJ2-3 | NA | TRBV5-1 | TRBD1 | CASSHGQGGDTQYF | TGCGCCAGCAGCCACGGACAGGGGGGTGATACGCAGTATTTT
TRBJ2-5 | NA | TRBV4-2 | TRBD2 | CASSQDVAGVQETQYF | TGTGCCAGCAGCCAAGATGTAGCGGGGGTACAAGAGACCCAGTACTTC
TRBJ1-4 | many | TRBV5-1 | TRBD1 | CASSTSNDRVGEKLFF | TGCGCCAGCAGCACATCAAACGACAGGGTTGGTGAAAAACTGTTTTTT
TRBJ1-2 | many | TRBV6-2/TRBV6-3 | NA | CASTLIEGSNYGYTF | TGTGCCAGCACGTTAATTGAAGGCAGTAACTATGGCTACACCTTC
TRBJ2-7 | NA | TRBV6-4 | TRBD2 | CASSYTQPGGDEQYF | TGTGCCAGCAGTTACACCCAGCCGGGGGGAGACGAGCAGTACTTC